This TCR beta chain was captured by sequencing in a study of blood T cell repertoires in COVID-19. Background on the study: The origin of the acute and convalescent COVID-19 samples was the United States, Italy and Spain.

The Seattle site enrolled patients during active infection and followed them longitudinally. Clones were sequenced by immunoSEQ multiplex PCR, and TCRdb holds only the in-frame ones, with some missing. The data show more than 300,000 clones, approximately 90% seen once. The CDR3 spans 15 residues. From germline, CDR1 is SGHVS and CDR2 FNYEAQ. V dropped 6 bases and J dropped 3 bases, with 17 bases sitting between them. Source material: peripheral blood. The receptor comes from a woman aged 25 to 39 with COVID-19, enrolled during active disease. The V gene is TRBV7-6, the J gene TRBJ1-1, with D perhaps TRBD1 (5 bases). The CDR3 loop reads CASRVDSADDTEAFF. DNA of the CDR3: TGTGCCAGCAGGGTTGACAGCGCAGATGACACTGAAGCTTTCTTT.